Following are 12 T cell receptor beta chains from one sample sequenced in a study of T cells in Graves' hyperthyroidism and ophthalmopathy. Amplification targeted TCR beta CDR3 regions from RNA transcripts. The TCR CDR3 first-round RT-PCR relied on the HTBI primer set. TCRdb called the multiplex PCR reads again in MiXCR, with one record for every CDR3 protein. The table lists 200,000 to 250,000 distinct CDR3 sequences, around 17% of them singletons. The sample consisted of blood. The receptor source for this set is a man aged 35-49 years with Graves' hyperthyroidism.

This clonotype has a count of ten or more. The chain joins TRBV7-3 to TRBJ2-2; 9 bases map to TRBD1. J gave up 3 bases and V 5 bases, and 4 bases lay outside the gene matches. The germline V gene has CDR1 SGHTA and CDR2 FQGTGA. CDR3 length equals 15 residues. This chain's CDR3 is CASSPRTGDTGELFF. The DNA of the CDR3 is TGTGCCAGCAGCCCTCGGACAGGGGACACCGGGGAGCTGTTTTTT.

The chain uses TRBV20-1 and TRBJ1-3; D is undetermined. Germline loops: CDR1 DFQATT, CDR2 SNEGSKA (reference sequence). The V and J ends lost 2 bases and 2 bases respectively, with 13 bases between them. CDR3 length: 15 amino acids. CDR3 nucleotides: TGCAGTGCTAGATTTGACGCGACGGCTGGAAACACCATATATTTT. Its translation: CSARFDATAGNTIYF.

The chain couples TRBV28 to TRBJ2-7, with D possibly matching TRBD2 (5 bases). The CDR3 contains 16 residues. Germline V gives CDR1 MDHEN, CDR2 SYDVKM. Trimming removed 3 bases from V and 2 bases from J, with 17 bases in between. The CDR3 DNA reads as TGTGCCAGCAGTTTGAGACTCCGCCCGGGGACCTACGAGCAGTACTTC. It translates to CASSLRLRPGTYEQYF.

This clonotype was seen at least ten times. This chain connects TRBV7-2 to TRBJ2-5, with TRBD1 matching 7 bases. The ends lost 3 bases at V and 2 bases at J; junction bases unmatched: 6. This CDR3 spans 15 amino acids. Germline CDR1 reads SGHTA; CDR2 reads FQGNSA. CDR3 nucleotides: TGTGCCAGCAGCTTCCGATGGGACAGACAAGAGACCCAGTACTTC. It is translated as CASSFRWDRQETQYF. Looking up the rest from reference TRBV7-2 and TRBJ2-5 gives the full variable domain: GAGVSQSPSNKVTEKGKDVELRCDPISGHTALYWYRQSLGQGLEFLIYFQGNSAPDKSGLPSDRFSAERTGGSVSTLTIQRTQQEDSAVYLCASSFRWDRQETQYFGPGTRLLVL.

The rearrangement joins TRBV2 to TRBJ2-5, with 11 bases that match TRBD2. Unmatched junction bases numbered 20, after V lost 6 bases and J lost 2 bases. The CDR3 loop spans 20 amino acids. CDR1 is SNHLY and CDR2 is FYNNEI in the germline V gene. The CDR3 spells CASRALSGGAFRGRQETQYF. The CDR3 DNA sequence: TGTGCCAGCAGAGCACTTAGCGGGGGGGCCTTTCGAGGGAGACAAGAGACCCAGTACTTC.

In regard to this clonotype: An end of the junction does not agree with germline; a read error may underlie this. The chain employs TRBV20-1 and TRBJ2-6; 10 nucleotides agree with TRBD1. In germline, CDR1 is DFQATT, CDR2 SNEGSKA (reference sequence). The CDR3 totals 16 residues. CDR3 sequence reads: CSARDRGPPGANILTF. The CDR3 DNA is TGCAGTGCAAGGGACAGGGGACCCCCTGGGGCCAACATCCTGACTTTC.

This clonotype was recorded a few times. This sequence joins TRBV2 and TRBJ1-4; D unresolved. CDR1 and CDR2 from the germline V gene are SNHLY and FYNNEI. V gave up 3 bases and J gave up 3 bases, with 8 bases separating them. This CDR3 comprises 14 residues. The DNA for the CDR3 is TGTGCCAGCAGTGACTTGCCTTCTAATGAAAAACTGTTTTTT. Its protein is CASSDLPSNEKLFF.

This clonotype has a handful of counts. Written as DNA, the CDR3 is TGTGCCAGCATCCTGGACACAGCAACTAATGAAAAACTGTTTTTT. Residues: CASILDTATNEKLFF. The chain couples TRBV6-1 to TRBJ1-4; tentative D call: TRBD1 (5 bases). The germline gives CDR1 MNHNS, CDR2 SASEGT. V gave up 7 bases and J gave up 0 bases, with 12 bases separating them. CDR3 length: 15 residues.

This clonotype has at least ten counts. V gene TRBV20-1 combines with J gene TRBJ2-3, with D perhaps matching TRBD1 (6 bases). CDR3 length: 13 amino acids. CDR1 is DFQATT, CDR2 SNEGSKA, per germline (reference sequence). With 7 bases removed from V and 4 bases from J, the gap between germline ends came to 15 bases. This chain's CDR3 is CSDRDVRADTQYF. The CDR3 DNA is TGCAGTGACAGGGATGTGCGCGCAGATACGCAGTATTTT.

This clonotype showed up many times. The chain combines TRBV20-1 with TRBJ2-3, with a possible D match to TRBD1 (6 bases). The CDR3 loop spans 14 amino acids. Germline loops: CDR1 DFQATT, CDR2 SNEGSKA (reference sequence). Trimming shortened V by 3 bases and J by 4 bases, and 14 bases separated the two germline ends. The CDR3, as DNA: TGCAGTGCTAGTCCGGGGACAAGAGCAGATACGCAGTATTTT. Translating it yields CSASPGTRADTQYF.

This chain uses TRBV7-2 with TRBJ2-7, with a tentative D call TRBD1 (6 bases). The V gene's germline CDR1 is SGHTA and CDR2 FQGNSA. Trimming took 5 bases from V and 2 from J, leaving 13 bases between them. The CDR3 spans 14 residues. The CDR3 reads CASSRYQGPYEQYF. The CDR3 bases are TGTGCCAGCAGCCGTTACCAGGGGCCCTACGAGCAGTACTTC. Full variable domain (outside the CDR3, taken from reference TRBV7-2 and TRBJ2-7): GAGVSQSPSNKVTEKGKDVELRCDPISGHTALYWYRQSLGQGLEFLIYFQGNSAPDKSGLPSDRFSAERTGGSVSTLTIQRTQQEDSAVYLCASSRYQGPYEQYFGPGTRLTVT.

This clonotype turned up a few times. The V gene is TRBV20-1, the J gene TRBJ2-2, with TRBD1 matching over 7 bases. The CDR3 runs 15 residues. The V gene's germline CDR1 is DFQATT and CDR2 SNEGSKA (reference sequence). The V segment lost 0 bases and the J segment 5 bases; nucleotides outside the gene matches: 6. The DNA for the CDR3 is TGCAGTGCTAGAGACCCAATACAGGGGACCGGGGAGCTGTTTTTT. Translation: CSARDPIQGTGELFF.